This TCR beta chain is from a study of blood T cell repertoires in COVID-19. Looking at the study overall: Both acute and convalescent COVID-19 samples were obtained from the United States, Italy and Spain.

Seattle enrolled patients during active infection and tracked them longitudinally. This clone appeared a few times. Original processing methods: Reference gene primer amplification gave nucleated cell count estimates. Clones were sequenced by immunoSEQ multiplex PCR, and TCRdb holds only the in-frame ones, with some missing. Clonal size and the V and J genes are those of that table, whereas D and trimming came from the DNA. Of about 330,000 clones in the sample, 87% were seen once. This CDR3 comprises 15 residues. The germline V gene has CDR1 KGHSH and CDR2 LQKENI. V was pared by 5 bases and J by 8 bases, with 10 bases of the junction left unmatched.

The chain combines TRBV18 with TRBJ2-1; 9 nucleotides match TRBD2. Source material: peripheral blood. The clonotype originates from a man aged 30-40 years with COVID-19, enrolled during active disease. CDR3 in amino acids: CASSSPGLAPHEQFF. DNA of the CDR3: TGTGCCAGCTCATCCCCGGGACTAGCTCCCCATGAGCAGTTCTTC.